Shown below are 30 T cell receptor beta chains from a single sample sequenced in a study of metastatic and nonmetastatic thyroid tumors (dated by TCRdb to 2020 to 2022). Libraries were constructed by PCR. TCRdb lists the instrument as Illumina HiSeq 4000. TCRdb applied fastp at Q25 and MiXCR to the public reads, then kept only in-frame beta chains. Present in this sample are 16,000 or so clones, roughly 24% of which were seen just once. The ten largest clones take up approximately 8.4% of the sample. No patient had received any treatment before thyroid surgery. The specimen was tumor tissue. Receptor source: a female donor with papillary thyroid cancer or a benign thyroid nodule (not recorded which). Some clones in this sample may be carry-over from other donors' samples.

J is TRBJ2-1 and V is TRBV5-1; possibly TRBD1 for D (5 bases). CDR1 SGHRS and CDR2 YFSETQ come from the germline V gene. The CDR3 sequence is 15 residues long. Trimming cost V 0 bases and J 2 bases, with 9 bases left between them. The CDR3 is CASSLVPGTYNEQFF. The CDR3 nucleotides are TGCGCCAGCAGCTTGGTGCCAGGGACCTACAATGAGCAGTTCTTC.

This clone was found many times. This chain uses TRBV6-1 with TRBJ2-4; perhaps D is TRBD1 or TRBD2 (5 bases each). The CDR3 is made up of 15 amino acids. Germline V gives CDR1 MNHNS, CDR2 SASEGT. Trimming stripped 5 bases from V and 6 bases from J, with 17 bases between. CDR3 in amino acids: CASSFQTPGGNIQYF. Written as DNA, the CDR3 is TGTGCCAGCAGTTTCCAAACACCTGGGGGAAACATTCAGTACTTC.

The sample holds many counts of this clone. Other DNA variants within this sample encode the same CDR3. This chain connects TRBV29-1 to TRBJ1-2; D gene ambiguous. The CDR3 runs to 13 residues. Trimming stripped 1 base from V and 0 bases from J, with 6 bases between. Germline CDR1 and CDR2: SQVTM and ANQGSEA. CDR3 in amino acids: CSVEGRANYGYTF. As DNA, the CDR3 is TGCAGCGTTGAAGGCAGAGCTAACTATGGCTACACCTTC. Looking up the rest from reference TRBV29-1 and TRBJ1-2 gives the full variable domain: SAVISQKPSRDICQRGTSLTIQCQVDSQVTMMFWYRQQPGQSLTLIATANQGSEATYESGFVIDKFPISRPNLTFSTLTVSNMSPEDSSIYLCSVEGRANYGYTFGSGTRLTVV.

This clone showed up many times. The chain joins TRBV4-3 to TRBJ2-3; 11 positions agree with TRBD2. From germline, CDR1 is LGHNA and CDR2 YSLEER. The CDR3 is made up of 16 amino acids. Trimming at V came to 0 bases and at J to 4 bases, leaving 3 bases not matched to a gene. The CDR3 reads CASSQDLAGGPDTQYF. CDR3 in DNA: TGCGCCAGCAGCCAAGATTTAGCGGGAGGGCCAGATACGCAGTATTTT.

The gene calls are TRBV6-2 or TRBV6-3 and TRBJ2-1; TRBD2 matches at 10 bases. Germline trimming cut 2 bases from V and 2 bases from J; bases unmatched to any gene: 0. Germline values: CDR1 MNHEY, CDR2 SVGEGT. This CDR3 spans 15 amino acids. CDR3 sequence (DNA): TGTGCCAGCAGTTACCTAGCGGGAGCCTACAATGAGCAGTTCTTC. Translated: CASSYLAGAYNEQFF.

This clone counts as medium-sized. The chain has TRBV6-4 and TRBJ1-1; tentative D call: TRBD1 (5 bases). Per germline, CDR1 MRHNA and CDR2 SNTAGT. V was clipped by 0 bases and J by 5 bases, with 10 bases between them. There are 14 residues in the CDR3. The CDR3: CASSDSAGVTEAFF. The CDR3 nucleotides are TGTGCCAGCAGTGACTCTGCGGGGGTAACTGAAGCTTTCTTT.

V usage is TRBV5-1 and J usage is TRBJ2-5; D is perhaps TRBD2 (6 bases). CDR1 is SGHRS and CDR2 is YFSETQ in the germline V gene. This CDR3 region has 14 residues. Trimming pared 4 bases from V and 5 bases from J, leaving 15 bases between. The CDR3 sequence: CASSPWGEWETQYF. CDR3 bases: TGCGCCAGCAGCCCGTGGGGGGAGTGGGAGACCCAGTACTTC.

Regarding this clone: One end of the junction is discordant with germline, which a read error may explain. This chain links TRBV7-2 with TRBJ1-5; D is undetermined. The CDR3 consists of 14 residues. From germline, CDR1 is SGHTA and CDR2 FQGNSA. CDR3 protein: CASSLSEVGVPQHF. The CDR3 region has the DNA TGTGCCAGCAGCTTAAGTGAGGTTGGAGTGCCCCAGCACTTT.

By frequency in the sample, this clone is medium-sized (0.01 to 0.1%). The DNA for the CDR3 is TGTGCCAGCAGTCCACAGACTAGCGGAATATACAATGAGCAGTTCTTC. Translating it yields CASSPQTSGIYNEQFF. J is TRBJ2-1 and V is TRBV27; 9 nucleotides agree with TRBD2. Per germline, CDR1 MNHEY and CDR2 SMNVEV (reference sequence). This CDR3 is built from 16 residues. V lost 5 bases and J lost 4; bases outside the gene matches: 9.

The chain uses TRBV3-1 and TRBJ1-2; no definite D call. This CDR3 spans 14 amino acids. The ends were cut back, 4 bases at V and 8 bases at J, with 17 bases in the middle. The germline CDR1 and CDR2 sequences are LGHDT and YNNKEL (reference sequence). The DNA of the CDR3 is TGTGCCAGCAGCCCCCCGGGTATAGGTCGGGGCTACACCTTC. This gives the protein CASSPPGIGRGYTF.

This clone was seen ten or more times. The CDR3 spells CASSLGSQGNSGYTF. The CDR3 nucleotides read TGTGCCAGCAGCTTGGGAAGTCAGGGGAATTCGGGCTACACCTTC. This sequence joins TRBV5-6 and TRBJ1-2; D is perhaps TRBD1 (6 bases). V was shortened by 0 bases and J by 8 bases, with 17 bases between the two germline ends. This CDR3 has 15 amino acids. Germline loops: CDR1 SGHDT, CDR2 YYEEEE.

The chain couples TRBV4-2 to TRBJ1-3; 8 positions agree with TRBD1. Trimming took 2 bases from V and 0 from J; bases not matched to a gene: 12. The CDR3 contains 19 residues. Germline CDR1 is LGHNA and CDR2 is YNFKEQ. CDR3 loop: CASSQRRTGPLVSGNTIYF. The CDR3 DNA reads TGTGCCAGCAGCCAACGGCGGACAGGGCCCCTGGTCTCTGGAAACACCATATATTTT.

The chain recombines TRBV20-1 with TRBJ2-1, with 14 nucleotides matching TRBD2. In germline, CDR1 is DFQATT, CDR2 SNEGSKA (reference sequence). The CDR3 has 18 residues. After removal of 0 bases from V and 0 bases from J, the junction contained 4 bases not matched to a gene. The CDR3 loop reads CSARDGTSGRPSYNEQFF. In DNA form, the CDR3 reads TGCAGTGCTAGAGATGGGACTAGCGGGAGACCCTCCTACAATGAGCAGTTCTTC.

The rearrangement links TRBV28 to TRBJ2-1, with 7 bases that match TRBD2. The CDR3 consists of 15 residues. Trimming took 6 bases from V and 4 from J; bases not matched to a gene: 9. Germline CDR1 and CDR2: MDHEN and SYDVKM. CDR3 DNA: TGTGCCAGCAGCTTGGGAGGGAACCTATACAATGAGCAGTTCTTC. Translating gives CASSLGGNLYNEQFF.

A few counts support this clone. The rearrangement uses TRBV12-3 or TRBV12-4 and TRBJ1-2; D is undetermined. CDR3 length: 17 amino acids. The germline V and J ends were trimmed by 1 base and 5 bases, with 20 bases remaining between them. CDR3 region: CASSLGREGLGAYGYTF. CDR3 DNA: TGTGCCAGCAGTTTAGGACGGGAGGGCCTCGGAGCTTATGGCTACACCTTC.

The table lists this clone with many counts. The chain joins TRBV5-4 to TRBJ2-2, with TRBD2 matching over 7 bases. CDR3 length equals 15 residues. Germline V gene data show CDR1 as SGHNT and CDR2 as YYREEE (reference sequence). V was clipped by 3 bases and J by 3 bases; unmatched bases: 5. CDR3 amino acids: CASSWGAGHTGELFF. For the CDR3, the DNA is TGTGCCAGCAGCTGGGGAGCGGGACACACCGGGGAGCTGTTTTTT.

Many counts were recorded for this clone. Since the CDR3 does not end with the conserved phenylalanine or tryptophan, this likely comes from a read error. The chain uses TRBV11-3 and TRBJ2-3; 10 bases map to TRBD2. This CDR3 has 19 amino acids. Trimming at V came to 1 base and at J to 0 bases, leaving 10 bases not matched to a gene. Germline V gene sequence: CDR1 SGHNT, CDR2 YENEEA. The CDR3 sequence is CASSLVRASGSLSTDTQYS. DNA for the CDR3: TGTGCCAGCAGCTTAGTTAGGGCTAGCGGGAGCCTTAGCACAGATACGCAGTATTCT.

The chain joins TRBV4-1 to TRBJ1-5; D may be TRBD1 (5 bases). Trimming cost V 4 bases and J 0 bases, with 10 bases left between them. The CDR3 extends over 15 amino acids. Germline assignment: CDR1 MGHRA and CDR2 YSYEKL. Here the CDR3 reads CASSPGTFSNQPQHF. The DNA for the CDR3 is TGCGCCAGCAGCCCCGGGACTTTTAGCAATCAGCCCCAGCATTTT.

Note on this clone: A much more abundant neighbour one base away suggests this may be a read error. At the DNA level, this CDR3 is encoded by other sequences in the same sample as well. This chain links TRBV15 with TRBJ2-3; TRBD2 matches 7 bases. This CDR3 has 15 amino acids. Germline-derived CDR1 and CDR2 are LNHNV and YYDKDF (reference sequence). V shed 3 bases, J shed 4 bases, and the junction held 7 bases outside the gene matches. CDR3 loop: CATSRTREGADTQYF. CDR3 DNA sequence: TGTGCCACCAGCAGGACGAGGGAGGGCGCAGATACGCAGTATTTT.

This clone was picked up many times. The gene calls are TRBV29-1 and TRBJ1-1; D uncertain. Germline CDR1 and CDR2: SQVTM and ANQGSEA. The CDR3 spans 11 residues. The germline V and J ends were trimmed by 6 bases and 7 bases, with 12 bases remaining between them. CDR3: CSVDRQGEAFF. CDR3 in DNA: TGCAGCGTGGACCGTCAAGGTGAAGCTTTCTTT.

This rearrangement joins TRBV9 to TRBJ2-7; D possibly uses TRBD1 or TRBD2 (5 bases each). Trimming took off 4 bases at V and 3 bases at J, with 11 bases between the two ends. Germline assignment: CDR1 SGDLS and CDR2 YYNGEE. CDR3 length: 13 residues. The CDR3 sequence is CASSRDPHYEQYF. CDR3 DNA: TGTGCCAGCAGCCGGGACCCACACTACGAGCAGTACTTC. Combining the CDR3 with reference TRBV9 and TRBJ2-7 gives the whole variable domain DSGVTQTPKHLITATGQRVTLRCSPRSGDLSVYWYQQSLDQGLQFLIQYYNGEERAKGNILERFSAQQFPDLHSELNLSSLELGDSALYFCASSRDPHYEQYFGPGTRLTVT.

This clone was seen repeatedly, ten times or more. J is TRBJ2-5 and V is TRBV10-3; D unresolved. Germline V lookup: CDR1 ENHRY, CDR2 SYGVKD. The V gene lost 0 bases and the J gene lost 2 bases, with 10 bases spanning the gap. This CDR3 has 15 residues. The CDR3 nucleotides are TGTGCCATCAGTGAGTCGGCGGCATTGCAAGAGACCCAGTACTTC. Its translation: CAISESAALQETQYF.

The sample holds many counts of this clone. This chain connects TRBV18 to TRBJ2-7; 10 bases align to TRBD1. V shed 4 bases and J 6 bases; nucleotides not matched to a gene: 9. In germline, CDR1 is KGHSH, CDR2 LQKENI. The CDR3 extends over 15 amino acids. CDR3 DNA sequence: TGTGCCAGCTCACGGACCGGGACAGGGGACCTCGAGCAGTACTTC. Translated, it gives CASSRTGTGDLEQYF.

In this sample, this clone turned up a few times. A much larger clone sits a single nucleotide away, making a read error possible. This specimen includes other DNA sequences encoding the same CDR3. V gene TRBV10-3 combines with J gene TRBJ2-7; D is perhaps TRBD1 (5 bases). Germline values: CDR1 ENHRY, CDR2 SYGVKD. The CDR3 consists of 11 residues. V lost 9 bases and J lost 6, with 12 bases in between. This CDR3 is CAIQADSEQYF. The CDR3 DNA reads as TGTGCCATTCAGGCCGACAGCGAGCAGTACTTC.

This clone ranks as medium-sized. V and J are TRBV11-3 and TRBJ1-2, with a tentative D call TRBD1 (6 bases). The CDR3 covers 13 residues. Looked up from germline, CDR1 is SGHNT and CDR2 is YENEEA. Trimming cost V 3 bases and J 7 bases, with 12 bases left between them. The CDR3 region is CASSLTVQGGYTF. CDR3 coding DNA: TGTGCCAGCAGCTTGACCGTACAGGGTGGCTACACCTTC.

The chain combines TRBV11-2 with TRBJ2-3, with D unclear. The V end was cut by 5 bases, the J end by 12 bases, with 12 bases between. The germline CDR1 and CDR2 sequences are SGHAT and FQNNGV. This CDR3 is 11 amino acids long. This CDR3 reads CASSPRSRQYF. The CDR3, as DNA: TGTGCCAGCAGCCCGAGGAGTAGACAGTATTTT.

The J gene is TRBJ2-7, the V gene TRBV3-1; no clear D. CDR3 length: 11 amino acids. V was shortened by 3 bases and J by 5 bases, with 5 bases between the two germline ends. Per germline, CDR1 LGHDT and CDR2 YNNKEL (reference sequence). The CDR3 here is CASSHLHEQYF. The DNA of the CDR3 is TGTGCCAGCAGCCATTTACACGAGCAGTACTTC.

This clone appeared many times. The chain carries TRBV4-3 and TRBJ2-5, with no clear D. The CDR3 covers 13 residues. With 0 bases removed from V and 5 bases from J, the gap between germline ends came to 7 bases. Germline V gene data show CDR1 as LGHNA and CDR2 as YSLEER. The CDR3 loop is CASSQELGETQYF. The DNA of the CDR3 is TGCGCCAGCAGCCAAGAGTTAGGGGAGACCCAGTACTTC.

This rearrangement joins TRBV20-1 to TRBJ2-1, with 7 nucleotides matching TRBD1. The CDR3 has 15 residues. CDR1 is DFQATT, CDR2 SNEGSKA, per germline (reference sequence). The trim removed 7 bases at V and 4 bases at J, leaving 13 bases unmatched. The CDR3, as DNA: TGCAGTGAACCAACCAACAGGGGTCGATACAATGAGCAGTTCTTC. Amino acids: CSEPTNRGRYNEQFF.

The gene calls are TRBV7-9 and TRBJ1-3, with a weak D call TRBD1 (5 bases). Trimming removed 6 bases at V and 2 bases at J, with 14 bases between. Looked up from germline, CDR1 is SEHNR and CDR2 is FQNEAQ (reference sequence). CDR3 length equals 15 residues. The CDR3 nucleotides are TGTGCCAGCAGGCACTCCCCGGGACCTGGAAACACCATATATTTT. This translates into CASRHSPGPGNTIYF.